A single sample gave rise to the 22 T cell receptor beta chains below, sequenced in a study of cytomegalovirus exposure and HLA in healthy donors. Primers for the PCR totalled 60 Vbeta and 13 Jbeta. The method was immunoSEQ multiplex PCR; TCRdb's version includes in-frame clones alone and lacks a portion of them. The data show approximately 150,000 clones, less than 85% seen once. Sequenced input: PBMCs. All receptors derive from a man in his fifties or sixties in good health and CMV-seronegative.

J is TRBJ1-5 and V is TRBV4-1; D might be TRBD1 (6 bases). From germline, CDR1 is MGHRA and CDR2 YSYEKL. This CDR3 contains 15 residues. V was trimmed by 0 bases and J by 9 bases, leaving 15 bases between them. The CDR3 bases are TGCGCCAGCAGCCAAGAGTCAGGGGATCGGCGGCCCCAGCATTTT. Amino acids: CASSQESGDRRPQHF.

This clone was detected a few times. The V and J genes are TRBV5-1 and TRBJ2-5, with no clear D. The CDR3 extends over 11 amino acids. Germline V lookup: CDR1 SGHRS, CDR2 YFSETQ. V gave up 1 base and J gave up 5 bases, with 3 bases separating them. The CDR3 reads CASSLSETQYF. The CDR3 DNA reads TGCGCCAGCAGCTTGAGCGAGACCCAGTACTTC.

The V and J genes are TRBV4-1 and TRBJ2-7, with D perhaps TRBD1 (6 bases). This CDR3 is built from 15 residues. Germline V gene sequence: CDR1 MGHRA, CDR2 YSYEKL. Trimming pared 0 bases from V and 1 base from J, leaving 10 bases between. The CDR3 sequence: CASSQDRGPSYEQYF. The CDR3 DNA follows: TGCGCCAGCAGCCAAGACAGGGGCCCATCCTACGAGCAGTACTTC.

The gene calls are TRBV11-2 and TRBJ2-1; TRBD2 might be the D (6 bases). Per the germline V gene, CDR1 is SGHAT and CDR2 is FQNNGV. The CDR3 sequence is 14 residues long. Trimming removed 3 bases at V and 5 bases at J, with 11 bases between. The CDR3: CASSLSGSNNEQFF. Written as DNA, the CDR3 is TGTGCCAGCAGCTTGAGCGGGTCTAACAATGAGCAGTTCTTC.

This chain links TRBV6-5 with TRBJ1-6; no clear D gene. This CDR3 has 13 amino acids. Germline CDR1 MNHEY, CDR2 SVGAGI. V shed 5 bases and J shed 7 bases, with 9 bases lying between them. This CDR3 reads CASSESRNSPLHF. In DNA, the CDR3 is TGTGCCAGCAGTGAATCGAGGAATTCACCCCTCCACTTT.

This sequence joins TRBV2 and TRBJ2-5, with D tentatively TRBD2 (5 bases). The CDR3 contains 15 residues. The V end was cut by 7 bases, the J end by 2 bases, with 17 bases between. Germline V lookup: CDR1 SNHLY, CDR2 FYNNEI. CDR3 residues: CASTPGDWRQETQYF. Written as DNA, the CDR3 is TGTGCCAGCACCCCTGGGGATTGGAGGCAAGAGACCCAGTACTTC.

The V gene is TRBV9, the J gene TRBJ2-3, with TRBD1 identical over 12 bases. V lost 2 bases, J lost 4 bases, and 11 bases stayed unmatched. This CDR3 is 18 amino acids long. Germline lookup yields CDR1 SGDLS and CDR2 YYNGEE. The CDR3 nucleotides read TGTGCCAGCAGCGTGGGGGACAGGGGGCGAGGGTCCCCAGATACGCAGTATTTT. Amino acid sequence: CASSVGDRGRGSPDTQYF.

The chain is built from TRBV5-8 and TRBJ1-5; maybe TRBD1 (6 bases). The germline V gene encodes CDR1 SGHTS and CDR2 YDEGEE. This CDR3 is 17 amino acids long. Trimming removed 4 bases from V and 0 bases from J, with 17 bases in between. The CDR3 coding sequence is TGTGCCAGCAGCCCCTTAGGGGGGGACGATAGCAATCAGCCCCAGCATTTT. Protein sequence: CASSPLGGDDSNQPQHF.

This clone was recorded once. V usage is TRBV11-2 and J usage is TRBJ1-1; D remains unclear. The CDR3 sequence is 11 residues long. CDR1 and CDR2 (germline): SGHAT, FQNNGV. With 5 bases removed from V and 8 bases from J, the gap between germline ends came to 9 bases. The CDR3 nucleotides read TGTGCCAGCAGCCGCCACAACGAAGCTTTCTTT. Residues: CASSRHNEAFF.

This clone has only a few counts. The gene calls are TRBV11-2 and TRBJ2-5; 10 bases match TRBD1. V shed 6 bases, J shed 3 bases, and the junction held 7 bases outside the gene matches. This CDR3 spans 15 amino acids. Looked up from germline, CDR1 is SGHAT and CDR2 is FQNNGV. The CDR3 reads CASRVKTGGKETQYF. The DNA for the CDR3 is TGTGCCAGCAGGGTGAAGACAGGGGGCAAAGAGACCCAGTACTTC. The full variable domain, rest sourced from reference TRBV11-2 and TRBJ2-5, is EAGVAQSPRYKIIEKRQSVAFWCNPISGHATLYWYQQILGQGPKLLIQFQNNGVVDDSQLPKDRFSAERLKGVDSTLKIQPAKLEDSAVYLCASRVKTGGKETQYFGPGTRLLVL.

The genes are TRBV5-4 and TRBJ2-2; D might be TRBD2 (5 bases). This CDR3 has 15 residues. V lost 0 bases and J lost 6, with 12 bases in between. CDR1 is SGHNT, CDR2 YYREEE, per germline (reference sequence). CDR3 loop: CASSLGLTRPGELFF. Written as DNA, the CDR3 is TGTGCCAGCAGCTTGGGACTAACTAGACCCGGGGAGCTGTTTTTT.

The chain joins TRBV30 to TRBJ2-5; possible D gene TRBD1, 5 bases. Germline lookup yields CDR1 GTSNPN and CDR2 SVGIG (reference sequence). Trimming took 2 bases from V and 2 from J, leaving 9 bases between them. The CDR3 length is 13 residues. CDR3 bases: TGTGCCTGGAGTCCGGACATACAAGAGACCCAGTACTTC. Its translation: CAWSPDIQETQYF.

The V and J genes are TRBV19 and TRBJ2-2; weak D call: TRBD1 (5 bases). Germline CDR1 is LNHDA and CDR2 is SQIVND (reference sequence). This CDR3 contains 17 residues. V gave up 3 bases and J gave up 4 bases, with 18 bases separating them. CDR3 in amino acids: CASSIHDSLGVTGELFF. CDR3 in DNA: TGTGCCAGTAGTATCCACGACAGCCTAGGAGTCACCGGGGAGCTGTTTTTT.

The V gene is TRBV11-2, the J gene TRBJ2-7; D is unresolved. Germline V gene data show CDR1 as SGHAT and CDR2 as FQNNGV. This CDR3 contains 12 residues. Trimming cost V 5 bases and J 3 bases, with 8 bases left between them. CDR3 sequence reads: CASSRFFYEQYF. The CDR3 region has the DNA TGTGCCAGCAGCCGTTTTTTCTACGAGCAGTACTTC.

This clone has only a few counts. The V call is TRBV18, the J call TRBJ1-1, with TRBD1 matching over 9 bases. The CDR3 contains 19 residues. Germline V gives CDR1 KGHSH, CDR2 LQKENI. J lost 1 base, V lost 6 bases, and 18 bases had no gene match. CDR3 amino acids: CASSRPPPGQGDPNTEAFF. The CDR3 coding sequence is TGTGCCAGCTCCCGACCACCACCGGGACAGGGAGACCCGAACACTGAAGCTTTCTTT.

The chain joins TRBV27 to TRBJ1-2; the D gene is possibly TRBD1 (5 bases). Looked up from germline, CDR1 is MNHEY and CDR2 is SMNVEV (reference sequence). CDR3 length: 13 amino acids. The V gene lost 10 bases and the J gene lost 0 bases, with 12 bases spanning the gap. DNA of the CDR3: TGTGCCACCCGCGGACACACTAACTATGGCTACACCTTC. It is translated as CATRGHTNYGYTF.

This chain links TRBV28 with TRBJ1-3, with D uncertain. V was shortened by 4 bases and J by 0 bases, with 10 bases between the two germline ends. The CDR3 extends over 15 amino acids. Germline loops: CDR1 MDHEN, CDR2 SYDVKM. The CDR3: CASSWEFSSGNTIYF. CDR3 DNA: TGTGCCAGCAGTTGGGAGTTTAGCTCTGGAAACACCATATATTTT.

V and J are TRBV5-6 and TRBJ2-7; possibly TRBD2 for D (7 bases). In germline, CDR1 is SGHDT, CDR2 YYEEEE. V was pared by 3 bases and J by 0 bases, with 16 bases between. This CDR3 contains 16 residues. The CDR3 protein is CASSSRGAGFSYEQYF. The CDR3 DNA sequence: TGTGCCAGCAGCTCTCGGGGGGCGGGGTTCTCCTACGAGCAGTACTTC.

The rearrangement joins TRBV7-4 to TRBJ2-5; no firm D call. The CDR3 length is 11 residues. Germline CDR1 is SGHVT and CDR2 is SQSDAQ. Between the trimmed V and J ends, which lost 4 bases and 2 bases, there was a span of 2 bases. DNA for the CDR3: TGTGCCAGCAGCTCTCAAGAGACCCAGTACTTC. Translated: CASSSQETQYF.

CDR3 coding DNA: TGCGCCAGCAGCTCCCCCGTCGGCAGGGGTCCCGGGGAGCTGTTTTTT. Amino acids: CASSSPVGRGPGELFF. The J gene is TRBJ2-2, the V gene TRBV5-1, with D possibly being TRBD1 (6 bases). V was trimmed by 3 bases and J by 6 bases, leaving 18 bases between them. Germline V gives CDR1 SGHRS, CDR2 YFSETQ. CDR3 length: 16 residues.

The rearrangement links TRBV5-1 to TRBJ1-4; D possibly corresponds to TRBD1 (6 bases). CDR3 length: 17 residues. Germline V gene sequence: CDR1 SGHRS, CDR2 YFSETQ. Trimming stripped 1 base from V and 4 bases from J, with 17 bases between. The CDR3 reads CASSLPLTGRGNEKLFF. The CDR3 nucleotides are TGCGCCAGCAGCTTGCCCCTAACAGGGAGGGGTAATGAAAAACTGTTTTTT.

This chain uses TRBV5-8 with TRBJ2-1; 7 bases line up with TRBD2. This CDR3 contains 15 residues. Germline lookup yields CDR1 SGHTS and CDR2 YDEGEE. J lost 3 bases, V lost 0 bases, and 3 bases had no gene match. The CDR3 reads CASSLGLAVYNEQFF. The CDR3 DNA sequence: TGTGCCAGCAGCTTGGGTCTAGCGGTCTACAATGAGCAGTTCTTC.